Following are 14 T cell receptor delta chains from one sample sequenced in a study of gamma-delta chains in newborns, infants, children. TCRdb reanalyzed the reads using CATT. The sample holds 8,500 to 13,000 delta-chain clones, 8.5% to 9.5% seen once. Sequenced input: blood. These receptors came from a child who was a newborn, infant or young child, either healthy, febrile or measles-vaccinated (not recorded which).

The count of this clone is one. A much larger clone lies one base from this, so it may be a read error. This CDR3 reads CACDTLRSNPEACDTRQMFF. CDR3 nucleotide sequence: TGTGCCTGTGACACCCTTCGAAGTAATCCTGAAGCCTGTGACACCCGACAGATGTTTTTC. V usage is TRDV2 and J usage is TRDJ3; D remains unclear. The CDR3 runs to 20 residues. Germline CDR1 GEAIGNYY, CDR2 EKD.

This clone turned up a few times. The junction does not match germline at one end; this may be a read error. This same CDR3 is encoded by further DNA sequences in the sample. The J gene is TRDJ1, the V gene TRDV2; 9 nucleotides align to TRDD3. The CDR3 has 20 residues. The germline CDR1 and CDR2 sequences are GEAIGNYY and EKD. CDR3 DNA: TGTGCCTGTGACCCTCTAGACCTACAGGGGGGGATACCCCCCACCGATAAACTCATCTTC. Encoded protein: CACDPLDLQGGIPPTDKLIF.

There are a few counts of this clone. V and J are TRDV2 and TRDJ1; TRDD3 aligns across 13 bases. The trim removed 2 bases at V and 0 bases at J, leaving 8 bases unmatched. Germline CDR1 is GEAIGNYY and CDR2 is EKD. The CDR3 runs 18 residues. The CDR3 is CACDILGDTVGYTDKLIF. In DNA form, the CDR3 reads TGTGCCTGTGACATACTGGGGGATACGGTGGGGTACACCGATAAACTCATCTTT.

The rearrangement joins TRDV2 to TRDJ1; TRDD3 matches 12 bases. The CDR3 has 21 residues. Per the germline V gene, CDR1 is GEAIGNYY and CDR2 is EKD. Germline trimming cut 5 bases from V and 2 bases from J; bases unmatched to any gene: 23. Here the CDR3 DNA reads TGTGCCTGTGTCCCCCTCGCGCCACAACTGGGGGATACAGGGGAGACCGATAAACTCATCTTT. It encodes CACVPLAPQLGDTGETDKLIF.

This clone has only a few counts. One base separates it from a far larger clone, so it is likely a read error. The sample holds other DNA sequences that translate to the same CDR3. The chain couples TRDV2 to TRDJ1; 7 bases agree with TRDD3. CDR1 and CDR2 from the germline V gene are GEAIGNYY and EKD. The trim removed 4 bases at V and 2 bases at J, leaving 6 bases unmatched. The CDR3 runs to 14 residues. CDR3 DNA: TGTGCCTGTGATCCTGTACTGGGGACCGATAAACTCATCTTT. Translated, it gives CACDPVLGTDKLIF.

The rearrangement links TRDV2 to TRDJ1; 12 positions match TRDD3. J lost 4 bases, V lost 3 bases, and 8 bases had no gene match. CDR3 length: 16 residues. Germline V gene data show CDR1 as GEAIGNYY and CDR2 as EKD. CDR3 nucleotide sequence: TGTGCCTGTGACCATGTACTGGGGGATACAGACGATAAACTCATCTTT. Its translation is CACDHVLGDTDDKLIF.

The chain employs TRDV2 and TRDJ3, with TRDD3 matching 12 bases. CDR3 length: 19 amino acids. V trimming: 3 bases; J trimming: 1 base; junction bases outside the gene matches: 6. Looked up from germline, CDR1 is GEAIGNYY and CDR2 is EKD. CDR3 in amino acids: CACDEVLGDTSWDTRQMFF. The CDR3, as DNA: TGTGCCTGTGACGAAGTACTGGGGGATACTTCCTGGGACACCCGACAGATGTTTTTC.

This chain connects TRDV2 to TRDJ1; 7 bases map to TRDD3. V was clipped by 3 bases and J by 0 bases; unmatched bases: 15. The V gene's germline CDR1 is GEAIGNYY and CDR2 EKD. The CDR3 sequence is 18 residues long. CDR3 amino acids: CACDPLGMVGGYTDKLIF. Here the CDR3 DNA reads TGTGCCTGTGACCCACTGGGGATGGTCGGGGGATACACCGATAAACTCATCTTT.

On this clone: A junction end diverges from the germline sequence, so it may reflect a read error. Distinct nucleotide sequences in the sample also encode this CDR3. V and J are TRDV2 and TRDJ3; 12 bases agree with TRDD3. The CDR3 is made up of 19 amino acids. Per the germline V gene, CDR1 is GEAIGNYY and CDR2 is EKD. The CDR3 nucleotides are TGCGCCTGTGACAACGTACTGGGGGATACAACAGGGGATACCCGACAGATGTTTTTC. This encodes CACDNVLGDTTGDTRQMFF.

By proportion, this clone is medium-sized (0.01 to 0.1%). The chain employs TRDV2 and TRDJ1; D gene ambiguous. Trimming left V 3 bases short and J 4 bases short, with 11 bases between. Germline V gives CDR1 GEAIGNYY, CDR2 EKD. This CDR3 is built from 13 residues. CDR3 protein: CACDLIGFDKLIF. The CDR3 nucleotides read TGTGCCTGTGACCTCATCGGATTCGATAAACTCATCTTT.

The sample holds a few counts of this clone. The gene calls are TRDV1 and TRDJ1, with 13 positions matching TRDD3. Germline V gene sequence: CDR1 TSWWSYY, CDR2 QGS. The V gene end was trimmed by 0 bases and the J gene end by 4 bases; junction bases not matched to a gene: 17. This CDR3 is 21 amino acids long. CDR3 region: CALGELAFLSTGGYVSDKLIF. The CDR3 nucleotides read TGTGCTCTTGGGGAACTAGCCTTCCTCTCAACTGGGGGATACGTGAGCGATAAACTCATCTTT.

A few counts support this clone. The gene calls are TRDV2 and TRDJ1, with 11 bases aligning to TRDD3. With V trimmed by 3 bases and J by 1 base, 3 bases remained unmatched. Germline assignment: CDR1 GEAIGNYY and CDR2 EKD. The CDR3 length is 15 residues. The CDR3 here is CACDQLGDITDKLIF. For the CDR3, the DNA is TGTGCCTGTGACCAACTGGGGGATATCACCGATAAACTCATCTTT.

By sample fraction, this clone is medium-sized. Other nucleotide sequences in the sample specify the same CDR3. The chain uses TRDV2 and TRDJ1, with 8 bases aligning to TRDD3. With 3 bases clipped from V and 0 bases from J, the junction kept 8 bases outside the gene matches. CDR3 size: 16 residues. CDR1 is GEAIGNYY and CDR2 is EKD in the germline V gene. The CDR3 protein is CACDGLGAPYTDKLIF. As DNA, the CDR3 is TGTGCCTGTGACGGACTGGGGGCCCCGTACACCGATAAACTCATCTTT.

This clone was picked up a small number of times. V gene TRDV2 combines with J gene TRDJ3; weak D call: TRDD3 (5 bases). This CDR3 is 19 amino acids long. In germline, CDR1 is GEAIGNYY, CDR2 EKD. Trimming cost V 0 bases and J 0 bases, with 14 bases left between them. In DNA, the CDR3 is TGTGCCTGTGACACCGCGACTAGGGGAATCTCCTGGGACACCCGACAGATGTTTTTC. Protein product: CACDTATRGISWDTRQMFF.